This TCR beta chain emerged from a study of T cell repertoires in cytomegalovirus infection. Across the study: CMV infection and matching HLA type were both indicated by public TCR beta signatures.

Notes on the study in general: Ex vivo, HLA-C-restricted CMV-specific TCR beta clonotypes prevailed over the rest of the response. Based on cumulative public TCR beta family frequency, carriers of CMV plus the relevant HLA were identified.

This clonotype was seen at least ten times. Antigen: not known. TCRdb reprocessed the reads with MiXCR, giving one entry per CDR3 protein. This table has about 320,000 distinct CDR3 sequences, 9.5% appearing once. V lost 0 bases and J lost 6; bases outside the gene matches: 7. This CDR3 spans 15 amino acids. The germline CDR1 and CDR2 sequences are DFQATT and SNEGSKA (reference sequence). This TCR was recovered from a human donor in good health (CMV status not recorded). Some clones in this sample may be carry-over from other donors' samples. Sequencing was carried out using PBMCs. V usage is TRBV20-1 and J usage is TRBJ2-2; 7 bases match TRBD2. For the CDR3, the DNA is TGCAGTGCTAGAGAGTTACTAGCGTCTGCCGGGGAGCTGTTTTTT. Encoded protein: CSARELLASAGELFF.